This T cell receptor beta chain was sequenced for a study of cytomegalovirus exposure and HLA in healthy donors. Of note for this clone: Its target is unknown.

Germline lookup yields CDR1 LNHNV and CDR2 YYDKDF (reference sequence). The CDR3 has 14 residues. Trimming took off 0 bases at V and 8 bases at J, with 13 bases between the two ends. General study results and limits: The listing of 150 to 200 TCR beta chains classed them as cytomegalovirus-associated. Earlier analysis looked at TCR beta V segments, and most were productive about 90% or about 30% of the time. Owing to their indistinguishability, certain V segments, notably TRBV6-2 and TRBV6-3, were excluded.

A multiplex PCR was run with 60 Vbeta primers and 13 Jbeta primers. In the original workflow: In a later analysis, some 80 million unique TCR beta chains included roughly 11 million shared by two or more donors. Profiled with immunoSEQ multiplex PCR; TCRdb holds only in-frame clones, not every one. The V and J calls and clone size come from that table; D and trimming were worked out from the DNA. The data hold 150,000 to 200,000 clones, with roughly four fifths observed a single time. The sequenced sample was PBMCs. This chain links TRBV15 with TRBJ1-1; D not resolved. The TCR originated in a woman aged 40 to 50 in good health and CMV-seronegative. The CDR3 DNA is TGTGCCACCAGCAGAGATCACGCGGGCAGGGAAGCTTTCTTT. Amino acid sequence: CATSRDHAGREAFF.